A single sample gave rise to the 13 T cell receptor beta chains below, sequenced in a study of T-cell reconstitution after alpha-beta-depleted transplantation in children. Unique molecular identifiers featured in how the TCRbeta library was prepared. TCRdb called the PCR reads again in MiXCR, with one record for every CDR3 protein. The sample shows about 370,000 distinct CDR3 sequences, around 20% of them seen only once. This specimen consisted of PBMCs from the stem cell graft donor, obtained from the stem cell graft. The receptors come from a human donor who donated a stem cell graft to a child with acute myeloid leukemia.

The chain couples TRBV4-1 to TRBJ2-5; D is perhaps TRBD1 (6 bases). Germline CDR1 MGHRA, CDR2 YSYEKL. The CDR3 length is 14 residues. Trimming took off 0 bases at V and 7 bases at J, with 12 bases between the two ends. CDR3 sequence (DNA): TGCGCCAGCAGCCAAGATCACAGGGATGGGACCCAGTACTTC. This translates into CASSQDHRDGTQYF.

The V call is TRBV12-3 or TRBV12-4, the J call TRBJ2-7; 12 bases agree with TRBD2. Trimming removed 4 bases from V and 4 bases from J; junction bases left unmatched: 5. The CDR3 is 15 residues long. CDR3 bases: TGTGCCAGCAGTTGGGAGACTAGCGGGAGTTACGAGCAGTACTTC. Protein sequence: CASSWETSGSYEQYF.

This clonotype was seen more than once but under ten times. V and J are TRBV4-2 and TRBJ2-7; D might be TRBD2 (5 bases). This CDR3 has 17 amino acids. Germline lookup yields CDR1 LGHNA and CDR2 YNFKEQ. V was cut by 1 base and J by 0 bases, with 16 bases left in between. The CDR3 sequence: CASSQGFVAQSSYEQYF. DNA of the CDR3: TGTGCCAGCAGCCAAGGTTTTGTAGCGCAGAGCTCCTACGAGCAGTACTTC.

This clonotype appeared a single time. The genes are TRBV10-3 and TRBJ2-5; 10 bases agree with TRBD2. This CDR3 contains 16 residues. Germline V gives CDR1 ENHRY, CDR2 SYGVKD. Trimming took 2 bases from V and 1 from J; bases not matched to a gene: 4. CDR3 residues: CAISERTSGLQETQYF. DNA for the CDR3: TGTGCCATCAGTGAGCGGACTAGCGGACTCCAAGAGACCCAGTACTTC.

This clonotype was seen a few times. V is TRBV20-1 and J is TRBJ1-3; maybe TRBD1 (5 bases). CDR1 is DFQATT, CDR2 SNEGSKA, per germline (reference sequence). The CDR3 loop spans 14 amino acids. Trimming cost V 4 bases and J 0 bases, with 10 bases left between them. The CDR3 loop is CSATGSYSGNTIYF. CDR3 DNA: TGCAGTGCTACAGGGAGTTACTCTGGAAACACCATATATTTT.

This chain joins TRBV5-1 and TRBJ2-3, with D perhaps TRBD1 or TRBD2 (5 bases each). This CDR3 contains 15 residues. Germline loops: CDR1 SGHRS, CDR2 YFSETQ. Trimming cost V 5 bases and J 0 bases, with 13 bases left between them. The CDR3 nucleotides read TGCGCCAGCAGTGTGGGGACCCCCAGCACAGATACGCAGTATTTT. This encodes CASSVGTPSTDTQYF.

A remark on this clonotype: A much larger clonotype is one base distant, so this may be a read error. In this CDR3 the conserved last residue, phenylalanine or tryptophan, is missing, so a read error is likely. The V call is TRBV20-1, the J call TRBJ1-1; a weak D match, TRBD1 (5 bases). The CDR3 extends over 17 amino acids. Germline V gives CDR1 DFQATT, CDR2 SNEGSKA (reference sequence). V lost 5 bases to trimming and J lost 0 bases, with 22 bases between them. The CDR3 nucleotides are TGCAGTGCTCGAGCGGGGACTAGGACTGCAGTGAACACTGAAGCTTTCTAT. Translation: CSARAGTRTAVNTEAFY.

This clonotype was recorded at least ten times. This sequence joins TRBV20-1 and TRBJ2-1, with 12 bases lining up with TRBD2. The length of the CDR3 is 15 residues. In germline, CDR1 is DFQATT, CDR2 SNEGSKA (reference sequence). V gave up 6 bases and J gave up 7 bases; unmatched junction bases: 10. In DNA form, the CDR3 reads TGCAGTGCCAGGGAACTAGCGGGAGGAGAAAATGAGCAGTTCTTC. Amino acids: CSARELAGGENEQFF.

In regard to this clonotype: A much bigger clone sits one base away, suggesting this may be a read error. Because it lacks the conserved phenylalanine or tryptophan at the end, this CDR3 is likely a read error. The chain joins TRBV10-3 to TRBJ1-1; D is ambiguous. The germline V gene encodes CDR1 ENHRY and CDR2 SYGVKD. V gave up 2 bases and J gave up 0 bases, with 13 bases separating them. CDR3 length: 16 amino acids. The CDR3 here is CAISEGHATLNTEAFS. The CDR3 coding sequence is TGTGCCATCAGTGAGGGCCATGCCACACTGAACACTGAAGCTTTCTCT.

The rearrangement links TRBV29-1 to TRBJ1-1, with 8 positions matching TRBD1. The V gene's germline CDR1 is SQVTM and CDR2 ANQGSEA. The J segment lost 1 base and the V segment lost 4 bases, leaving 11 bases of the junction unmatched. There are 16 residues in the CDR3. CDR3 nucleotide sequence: TGCAGCGTTGCGGCCCGTGACAGGGGCTGGAACACTGAAGCTTTCTTT. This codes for CSVAARDRGWNTEAFF.

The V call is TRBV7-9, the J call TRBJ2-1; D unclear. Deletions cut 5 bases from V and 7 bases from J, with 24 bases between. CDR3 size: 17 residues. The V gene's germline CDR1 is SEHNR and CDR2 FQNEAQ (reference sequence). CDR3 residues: CASSKPLSSVPVNEQFF. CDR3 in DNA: TGTGCCAGCAGCAAACCTCTGTCTTCGGTTCCAGTGAATGAGCAGTTCTTC.

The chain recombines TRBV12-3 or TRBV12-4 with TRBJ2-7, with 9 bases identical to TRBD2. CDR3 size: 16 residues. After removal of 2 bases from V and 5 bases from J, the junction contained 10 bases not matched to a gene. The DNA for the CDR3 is TGTGCCAGCAGTTTATCGGGCGGGAGGGCCGGTCACGAGCAGTACTTC. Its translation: CASSLSGGRAGHEQYF.

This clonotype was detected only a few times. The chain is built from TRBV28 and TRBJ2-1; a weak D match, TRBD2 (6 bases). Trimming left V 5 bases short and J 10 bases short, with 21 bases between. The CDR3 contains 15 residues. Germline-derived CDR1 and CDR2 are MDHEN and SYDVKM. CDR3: CASSKGGSGLGEQFF. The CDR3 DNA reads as TGTGCCAGCAGTAAGGGAGGCAGTGGGTTGGGAGAGCAGTTCTTC.